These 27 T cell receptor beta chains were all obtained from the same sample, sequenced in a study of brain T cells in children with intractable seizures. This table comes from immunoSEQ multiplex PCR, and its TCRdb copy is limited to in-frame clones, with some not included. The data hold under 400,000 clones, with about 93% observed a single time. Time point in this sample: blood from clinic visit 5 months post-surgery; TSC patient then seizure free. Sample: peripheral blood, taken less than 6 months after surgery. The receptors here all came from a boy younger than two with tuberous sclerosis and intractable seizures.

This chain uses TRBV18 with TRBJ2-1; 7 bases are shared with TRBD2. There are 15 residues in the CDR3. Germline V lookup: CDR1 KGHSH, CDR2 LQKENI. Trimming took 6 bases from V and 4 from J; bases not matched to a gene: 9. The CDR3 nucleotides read TGTGCCAGCTCCCCCAGACTAGCTGCGTACAATGAGCAGTTCTTC. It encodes CASSPRLAAYNEQFF.

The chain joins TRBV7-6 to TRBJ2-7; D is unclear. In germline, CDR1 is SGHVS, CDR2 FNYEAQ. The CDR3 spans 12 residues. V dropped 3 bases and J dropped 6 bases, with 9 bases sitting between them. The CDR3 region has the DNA TGTGCCAGCAGCTTCAATGGGGTCGAGCAGTACTTC. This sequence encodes CASSFNGVEQYF.

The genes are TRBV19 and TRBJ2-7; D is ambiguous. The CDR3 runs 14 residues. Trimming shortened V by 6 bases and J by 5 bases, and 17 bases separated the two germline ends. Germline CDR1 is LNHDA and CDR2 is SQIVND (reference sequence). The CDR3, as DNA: TGTGCCAGTAGCCCAGTCCACTCCATGGACGAGCAGTACTTC. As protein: CASSPVHSMDEQYF.

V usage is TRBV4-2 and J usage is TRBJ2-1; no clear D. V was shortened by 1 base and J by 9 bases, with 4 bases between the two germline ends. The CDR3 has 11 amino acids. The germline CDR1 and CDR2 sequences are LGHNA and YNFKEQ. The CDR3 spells CASSQGGEQFF. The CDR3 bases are TGTGCCAGCAGCCAAGGGGGTGAGCAGTTCTTC.

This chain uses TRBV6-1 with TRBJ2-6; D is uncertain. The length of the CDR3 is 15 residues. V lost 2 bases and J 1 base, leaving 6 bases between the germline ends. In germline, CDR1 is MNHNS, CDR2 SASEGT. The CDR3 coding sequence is TGTGCCAGCAGTGAACATCTATCTGGGGCCAACGTCCTGACTTTC. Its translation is CASSEHLSGANVLTF.

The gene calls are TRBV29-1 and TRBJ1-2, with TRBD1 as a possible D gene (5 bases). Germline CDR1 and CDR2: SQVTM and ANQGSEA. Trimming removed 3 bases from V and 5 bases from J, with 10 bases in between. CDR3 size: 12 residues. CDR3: CSVEIWGYGYTF. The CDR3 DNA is TGCAGCGTTGAGATTTGGGGGTATGGCTACACCTTC.

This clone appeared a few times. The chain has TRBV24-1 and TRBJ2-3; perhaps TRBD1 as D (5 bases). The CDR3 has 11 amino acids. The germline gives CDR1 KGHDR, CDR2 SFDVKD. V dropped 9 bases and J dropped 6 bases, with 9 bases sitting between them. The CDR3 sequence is CATAQEDTQYF. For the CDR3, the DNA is TGTGCCACCGCACAGGAGGATACGCAGTATTTT.

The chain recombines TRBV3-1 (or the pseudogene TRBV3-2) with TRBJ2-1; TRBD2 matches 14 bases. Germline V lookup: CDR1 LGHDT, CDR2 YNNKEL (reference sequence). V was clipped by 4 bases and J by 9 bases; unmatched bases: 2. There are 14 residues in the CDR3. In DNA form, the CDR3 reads TGTGCCAGCAGCCCGGGACTAGCGGGAGTTGAGCAGTTCTTC. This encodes CASSPGLAGVEQFF.

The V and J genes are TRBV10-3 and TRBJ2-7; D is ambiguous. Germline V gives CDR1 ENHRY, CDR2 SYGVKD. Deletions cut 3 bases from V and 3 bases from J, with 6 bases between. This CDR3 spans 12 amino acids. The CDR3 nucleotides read TGTGCCATCAGTGAAATCGGCTACGAGCAGTACTTC. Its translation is CAISEIGYEQYF.

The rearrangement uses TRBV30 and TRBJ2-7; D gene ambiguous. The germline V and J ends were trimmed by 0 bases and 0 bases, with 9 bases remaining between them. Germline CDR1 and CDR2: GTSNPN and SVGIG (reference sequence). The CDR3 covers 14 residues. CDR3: CAWSVGGNSYEQYF. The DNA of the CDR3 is TGTGCCTGGAGTGTAGGTGGAAACTCCTACGAGCAGTACTTC.

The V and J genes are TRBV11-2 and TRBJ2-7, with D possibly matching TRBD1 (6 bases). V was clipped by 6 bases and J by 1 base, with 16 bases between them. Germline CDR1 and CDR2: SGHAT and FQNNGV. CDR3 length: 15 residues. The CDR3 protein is CASSSDSSPSYEQYF. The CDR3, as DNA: TGTGCCAGCAGTTCGGACAGTTCTCCTTCCTACGAGCAGTACTTC. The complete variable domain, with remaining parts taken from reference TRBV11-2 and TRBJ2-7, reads EAGVAQSPRYKIIEKRQSVAFWCNPISGHATLYWYQQILGQGPKLLIQFQNNGVVDDSQLPKDRFSAERLKGVDSTLKIQPAKLEDSAVYLCASSSDSSPSYEQYFGPGTRLTVT.

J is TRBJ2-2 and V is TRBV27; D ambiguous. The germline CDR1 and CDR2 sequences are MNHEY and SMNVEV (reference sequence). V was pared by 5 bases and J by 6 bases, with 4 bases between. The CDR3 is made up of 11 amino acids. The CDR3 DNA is TGTGCCAGCAGTGGGCCCGGGGAGCTGTTTTTT. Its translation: CASSGPGELFF.

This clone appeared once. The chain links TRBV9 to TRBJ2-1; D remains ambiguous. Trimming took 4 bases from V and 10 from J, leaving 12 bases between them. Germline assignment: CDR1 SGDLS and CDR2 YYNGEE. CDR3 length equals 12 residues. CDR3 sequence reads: CASSPQDTEQFF. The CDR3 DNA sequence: TGTGCCAGCAGCCCTCAAGACACGGAGCAGTTCTTC.

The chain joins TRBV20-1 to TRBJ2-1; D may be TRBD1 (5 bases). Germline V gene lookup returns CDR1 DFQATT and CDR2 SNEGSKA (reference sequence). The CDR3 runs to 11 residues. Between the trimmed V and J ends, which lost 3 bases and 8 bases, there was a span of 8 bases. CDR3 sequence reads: CSASPGHEQFF. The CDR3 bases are TGCAGTGCTAGCCCAGGGCATGAGCAGTTCTTC.

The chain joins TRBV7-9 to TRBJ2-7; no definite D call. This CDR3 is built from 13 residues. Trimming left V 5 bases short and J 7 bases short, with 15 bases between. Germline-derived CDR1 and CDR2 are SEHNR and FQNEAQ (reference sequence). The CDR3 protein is CASSPQGPWEQYF. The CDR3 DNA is TGTGCCAGCAGCCCTCAAGGCCCATGGGAGCAGTACTTC.

The CDR3 sequence is CASSSGGQETQYF. The CDR3 DNA reads as TGCGCCAGCAGCTCAGGGGGCCAAGAGACCCAGTACTTC. This chain joins TRBV10-2 and TRBJ2-5, with TRBD1 identical over 7 bases. The CDR3 loop spans 13 amino acids. Germline CDR1 WSHSY, CDR2 SAAADI. The J segment lost 1 base and the V segment lost 6 bases, leaving 2 bases of the junction unmatched.

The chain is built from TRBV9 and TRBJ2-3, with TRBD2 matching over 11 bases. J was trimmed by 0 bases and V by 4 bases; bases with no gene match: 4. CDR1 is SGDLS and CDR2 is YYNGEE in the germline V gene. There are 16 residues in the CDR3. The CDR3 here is CASSPRLAGSTDTQYF. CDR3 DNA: TGTGCCAGCAGCCCAAGACTAGCGGGAAGCACAGATACGCAGTATTTT.

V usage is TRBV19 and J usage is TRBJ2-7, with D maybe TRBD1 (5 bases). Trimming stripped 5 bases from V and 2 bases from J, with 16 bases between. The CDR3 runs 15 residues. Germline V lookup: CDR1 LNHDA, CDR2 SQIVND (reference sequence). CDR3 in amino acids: CASSVGADRPYEQYF. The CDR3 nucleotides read TGTGCCAGTAGTGTAGGGGCCGACAGACCCTACGAGCAGTACTTC. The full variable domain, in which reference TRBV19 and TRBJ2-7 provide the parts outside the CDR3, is DGGITQSPKYLFRKEGQNVTLSCEQNLNHDAMYWYRQDPGQGLRLIYYSQIVNDFQKGDIAEGYSVSREKKESFPLTVTSAQKNPTAFYLCASSVGADRPYEQYFGPGTRLTVT.

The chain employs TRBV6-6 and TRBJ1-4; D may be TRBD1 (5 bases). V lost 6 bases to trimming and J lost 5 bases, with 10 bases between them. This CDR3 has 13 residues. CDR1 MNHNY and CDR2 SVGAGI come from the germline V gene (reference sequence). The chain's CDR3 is CASSSRDNEKLFF. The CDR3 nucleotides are TGTGCCAGCAGCTCCCGGGACAATGAAAAACTGTTTTTT.

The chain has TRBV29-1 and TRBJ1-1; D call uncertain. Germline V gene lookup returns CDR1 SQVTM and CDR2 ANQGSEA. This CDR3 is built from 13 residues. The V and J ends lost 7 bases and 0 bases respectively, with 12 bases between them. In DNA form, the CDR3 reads TGCAGCGCTCTGGGAGGGATGAACACTGAAGCTTTCTTT. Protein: CSALGGMNTEAFF.

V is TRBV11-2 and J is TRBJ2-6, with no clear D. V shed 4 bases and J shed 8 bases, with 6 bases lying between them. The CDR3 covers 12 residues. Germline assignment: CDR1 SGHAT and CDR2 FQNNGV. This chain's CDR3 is CASSSRPNVLTF. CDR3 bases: TGTGCCAGCAGCTCTCGGCCCAACGTCCTGACTTTC.

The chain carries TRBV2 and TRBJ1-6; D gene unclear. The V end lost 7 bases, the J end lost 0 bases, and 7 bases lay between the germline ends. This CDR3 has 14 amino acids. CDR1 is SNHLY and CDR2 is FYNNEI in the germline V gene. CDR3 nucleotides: TGTGCCAGCACTGAGAGCTCCTATAATTCACCCCTCCACTTT. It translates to CASTESSYNSPLHF.

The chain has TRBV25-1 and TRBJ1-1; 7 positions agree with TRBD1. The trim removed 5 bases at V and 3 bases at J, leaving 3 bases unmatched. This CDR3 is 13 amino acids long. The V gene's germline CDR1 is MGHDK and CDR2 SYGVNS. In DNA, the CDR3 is TGTGCCAGCAGTCTGGGACAGTACACTGAAGCTTTCTTT. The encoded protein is CASSLGQYTEAFF.

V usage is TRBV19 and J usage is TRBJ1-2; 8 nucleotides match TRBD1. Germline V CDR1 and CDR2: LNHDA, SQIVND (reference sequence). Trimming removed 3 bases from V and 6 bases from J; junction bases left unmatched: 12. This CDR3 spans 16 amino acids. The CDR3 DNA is TGTGCCAGTAGTATCGGGGACGGGACAGGAGCAGATGGCTACACCTTC. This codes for CASSIGDGTGADGYTF.

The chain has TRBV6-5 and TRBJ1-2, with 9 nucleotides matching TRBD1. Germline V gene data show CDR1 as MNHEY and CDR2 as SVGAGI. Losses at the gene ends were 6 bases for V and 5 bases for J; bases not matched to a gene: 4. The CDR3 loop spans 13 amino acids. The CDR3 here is CASRADRGYGYTF. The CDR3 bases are TGTGCCAGCAGGGCCGACAGGGGGTATGGCTACACCTTC.

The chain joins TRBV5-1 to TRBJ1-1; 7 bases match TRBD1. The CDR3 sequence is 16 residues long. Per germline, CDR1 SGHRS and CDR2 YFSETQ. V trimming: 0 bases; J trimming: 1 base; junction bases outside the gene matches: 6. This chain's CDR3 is CASSLEGRDRNTEAFF. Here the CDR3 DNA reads TGCGCCAGCAGCTTGGAGGGAAGGGACAGGAACACTGAAGCTTTCTTT.

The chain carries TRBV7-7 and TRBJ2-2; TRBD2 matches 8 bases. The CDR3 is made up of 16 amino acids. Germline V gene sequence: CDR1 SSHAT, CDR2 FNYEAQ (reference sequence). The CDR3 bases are TGTGCTAGCGCCCCGGGGGGGGCCGGAGTCGCCGGGGAGCTGTTTTTT. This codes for CASAPGGAGVAGELFF.